The clone carrying this T cell receptor (beta chain) turned up a few times. This entry belongs to a study of blood T cells in healthy people across ages. Peripheral blood from each donor was collected in a volume of 9.5 to 10 milliliters. The ends lost 4 bases at V and 7 bases at J; junction bases unmatched: 17. Germline CDR1 reads LGHNA; CDR2 reads YSLEER. CDR3 length: 20 amino acids. A second 7 to 11 cycle PCR used barcoded and J-beta primers. TCRdb recomputed calls from the 5' RACE reads with MiXCR, one row per CDR3 protein. The sample consists of under 1 million distinct CDR3 sequences, roughly 44% of them appearing once.

This chain links TRBV4-3 with TRBJ2-1; 15 nucleotides match TRBD2. Input material: blood. The sequence derives from a man aged 55 to 70 in good health. DNA of the CDR3: TGCGCCAGCAGCCGGTCATCAGGCCGAGGACTAGCGGGGGGGCTTAATGAGCAGTTCTTC. Protein: CASSRSSGRGLAGGLNEQFF.